The T cell receptor (beta chain) described here comes from a study of radiotherapy plus CTLA-4 blockade in lung cancer (dated by TCRdb to between 2018 and 2020). About the full investigation: Objective responses occurred in 18% of enrolled patients, and 31% achieved disease control. The full study reports these points: The strongest predictors of response, as reported, were early dynamic changes in blood T cell clones along with a rise in serum interferon-beta after radiation. After treatment with radiotherapy and ipilimumab, TCR clones that came from tumors expanded in the peripheral blood.

The method behind the library was the immunoSEQ multiplex PCR assay. Here the immuneACCESS table is served through TCRdb, limited to in-frame sequences with V and J called. Missing clones are a known gap in these copies; in checked studies unresolved V genes cover under half, and the rest lacks a known reason. This sample has around 80,000 clones in its table, and around 79% of those were observed once. The ten largest clones add up to over 20% of the sample. Comments on this clone: Its antigen is still unknown. Base quality data are lacking; no much larger clone is found one base away.

Focal radiation therapy combined with CTLA-4 blockade (ipilimumab) was tested in patients with chemo-refractory metastatic non-small-cell lung cancer. This TCR was sampled from a human donor with non-small cell lung cancer whose response to radiotherapy plus ipilimumab could not be evaluated. Some clones in this sample may be carry-over from other donors' samples. Sequencing used peripheral blood, obtained from a patient treated with radiotherapy plus ipilimumab.

The DNA is as follows: TGTGCCAGCAGCTTGGCTGGGAGTTGGGAGACCCAGTACTTC. Translated, it gives CASSLAGSWETQYF. Recombination linked TRBV5-5 to TRBJ2-5, and TRBD2 may be the D gene, going by 5 matching bases. CDR1 and CDR2, looked up from the germline V gene (reference sequence), are SGHKS and YYEKEE. V is shortened by 0 bases, J by 5 bases, and the region joining them spans 11 bases. The CDR3 holds 14 amino acids from the cysteine to the phenylalanine. The kept DNA is CDR3 alone, 42 bases in frame from the first base.